One sample yielded the 31 T cell receptor beta chains listed below, sequenced in a study of blood T cell repertoires in COVID-19. TCRdb's copy holds only in-frame clones and misses some; the assay was immunoSEQ multiplex PCR. Seen here are about 180,000 clones, 89% observed once, and the top ten hold about 2.1%. The material sequenced was peripheral blood. The receptors were sampled from a man in his late teens or twenties who had recovered from COVID-19.

The chain uses TRBV9 and TRBJ1-3; 7 bases fit TRBD1. This CDR3 has 16 amino acids. Germline lookup yields CDR1 SGDLS and CDR2 YYNGEE. The V segment lost 4 bases and the J segment 0 bases; nucleotides outside the gene matches: 7. CDR3 nucleotides: TGTGCCAGCAGCAAGCGGACAGGCAACTCTGGAAACACCATATATTTT. Translation: CASSKRTGNSGNTIYF.

A remark on this clone: Distinct nucleotide sequences in the sample also encode this CDR3. This chain links TRBV6-5 with TRBJ2-7; D is unclear. CDR1 and CDR2 (germline): MNHEY, SVGAGI. The CDR3 has 12 residues. V was shortened by 6 bases and J by 4 bases, with 10 bases between the two germline ends. The CDR3 here is CASSLNSYEQYF. CDR3 DNA: TGTGCCAGCAGCCTAAACAGTTACGAGCAGTACTTC.

As concerns this clone: One end of the junction does not line up with germline, which may come from a read error. The J gene is TRBJ2-7, the V gene TRBV5-6; 8 nucleotides agree with TRBD1. CDR3 length equals 12 residues. Germline CDR1 reads SGHDT; CDR2 reads YYEEEE. This CDR3 is CASSLSDPDRVF. CDR3 sequence (DNA): TGTGCCAGCAGCTTATCCGACCCGGACAGGGTTTTC.

V is TRBV12-3 or TRBV12-4 and J is TRBJ1-1; 9 bases are a match to TRBD1. Unmatched junction bases numbered 8, after V lost 4 bases and J lost 14 bases. The CDR3 runs 12 residues. For the CDR3, the DNA is TGTGCCAGCAGTTATGGCGGGACAGGGTCCTTCTTT. Translation gives CASSYGGTGSFF.

The genes are TRBV3-1 (or the pseudogene TRBV3-2) and TRBJ2-7, with 7 bases identical to TRBD2. V dropped 4 bases and J dropped 5; count of bases not matched to a gene: 8. CDR3 length equals 14 residues. Germline V gives CDR1 LGHDT, CDR2 YNNKEL (reference sequence). CDR3 residues: CASSPEAGVNEQYF. In DNA, the CDR3 is TGTGCCAGCAGCCCCGAGGCGGGGGTAAACGAGCAGTACTTC.

V and J are TRBV18 and TRBJ1-2; 8 nucleotides align to TRBD1. The germline V gene encodes CDR1 KGHSH and CDR2 LQKENI. V lost 4 bases, J lost 4 bases, and 8 bases stayed unmatched. This CDR3 has 15 residues. The CDR3, as DNA: TGTGCCAGCTCACTCCAGGGGGCGCTGGGCTATGGCTACACCTTC. It yields the protein CASSLQGALGYGYTF.

The gene calls are TRBV19 and TRBJ2-6; no clear D. This CDR3 region has 15 residues. V shed 5 bases and J shed 0 bases, with 8 bases lying between them. Germline loops: CDR1 LNHDA, CDR2 SQIVND (reference sequence). CDR3: CASSVYASGANVLTF. CDR3 sequence (DNA): TGTGCCAGTAGTGTCTACGCCTCTGGGGCCAACGTCCTGACTTTC.

V and J are TRBV5-4 and TRBJ1-3, with 7 bases matching TRBD1. The J segment lost 4 bases and the V segment lost 1 base, leaving 5 bases of the junction unmatched. CDR1 SGHNT and CDR2 YYREEE come from the germline V gene (reference sequence). CDR3 length: 15 amino acids. This CDR3 is CASSLMAGGGNTIYF. The CDR3 nucleotides are TGTGCCAGCAGCTTGATGGCAGGGGGAGGAAACACCATATATTTT.

The chain links TRBV5-6 to TRBJ1-3, with D perhaps TRBD1 (6 bases). This CDR3 has 13 residues. Trimming cost V 2 bases and J 6 bases, with 9 bases left between them. CDR1 is SGHDT, CDR2 YYEEEE, per germline. CDR3 sequence reads: CASSFQGQNTIYF. The CDR3 coding sequence is TGTGCCAGCAGCTTTCAGGGACAAAACACCATATATTTT.

This clone showed up just a few times. The chain carries TRBV27 and TRBJ2-7; D is perhaps TRBD2 (7 bases). V dropped 6 bases and J dropped 7 bases, with 16 bases sitting between them. The CDR3 has 13 residues. The germline gives CDR1 MNHEY, CDR2 SMNVEV (reference sequence). Here the CDR3 reads CASSPGGAREQYF. The CDR3 DNA reads TGTGCCAGCAGCCCTGGGGGGGCTCGGGAGCAGTACTTC.

The chain carries TRBV6-1 and TRBJ2-5; 10 bases agree with TRBD2. This CDR3 region has 14 residues. V trimming: 3 bases; J trimming: 6 bases; junction bases outside the gene matches: 4. Germline V gene lookup returns CDR1 MNHNS and CDR2 SASEGT. The CDR3 sequence is CASSELAGVQTQYF. The CDR3, as DNA: TGTGCCAGCAGTGAGCTAGCGGGAGTGCAGACCCAGTACTTC.

The chain has TRBV18 and TRBJ2-7; tentatively, D is TRBD2 (6 bases). The CDR3 has 13 residues. Trimming shortened V by 6 bases and J by 3 bases, and 12 bases separated the two germline ends. Germline-derived CDR1 and CDR2 are KGHSH and LQKENI. Here the CDR3 reads CASSLNGGYEQYF. CDR3 nucleotide sequence: TGTGCCAGCTCTCTCAACGGGGGCTACGAGCAGTACTTC. The full variable domain, in which reference TRBV18 and TRBJ2-7 provide the parts outside the CDR3, is NAGVMQNPRHLVRRRGQEARLRCSPMKGHSHVYWYRQLPEEGLKFMVYLQKENIIDESGMPKERFSAEFPKEGPSILRIQQVVRGDSAAYFCASSLNGGYEQYFGPGTRLTVT.

The V gene is TRBV5-1, the J gene TRBJ2-7; 8 positions match TRBD1. V was pared by 0 bases and J by 3 bases, with 2 bases of the junction left unmatched. This CDR3 is 14 amino acids long. CDR1 SGHRS and CDR2 YFSETQ come from the germline V gene. CDR3 loop: CASSLEDRVYEQYF. The CDR3 nucleotides are TGCGCCAGCAGCTTGGAGGACAGGGTCTACGAGCAGTACTTC.

This chain joins TRBV4-3 and TRBJ1-1; D remains unclear. Looked up from germline, CDR1 is LGHNA and CDR2 is YSLEER. V was shortened by 0 bases and J by 9 bases, with 8 bases between the two germline ends. The CDR3 sequence is 12 residues long. The CDR3, as DNA: TGCGCCAGCAGCCAAGACGGGTTCCAAGCTTTCTTT. Protein product: CASSQDGFQAFF.

The DNA for the CDR3 is TGTGCCTGGAGTGCCAGGACAGGGAACACGCAGTATTTT. This translates into CAWSARTGNTQYF. The chain joins TRBV30 to TRBJ2-3, with 8 nucleotides matching TRBD1. Germline CDR1 GTSNPN, CDR2 SVGIG (reference sequence). The CDR3 length is 13 residues. V lost 1 base, J lost 9 bases, and 6 bases stayed unmatched. Complete variable domain (other parts from reference TRBV30 and TRBJ2-3): SQTIHQWPATLVQPVGSPLSLECTVEGTSNPNLYWYRQAAGRGLQLLFYSVGIGQISSEVPQNLSASRPQDRQFILSSKKLLLSDSGFYLCAWSARTGNTQYFGPGTRLTVL.

The rearrangement uses TRBV6-5 and TRBJ1-6, with D maybe TRBD1 (6 bases). The V end was cut by 9 bases, the J end by 7 bases, with 13 bases between. The germline gives CDR1 MNHEY, CDR2 SVGAGI. There are 13 residues in the CDR3. In DNA form, the CDR3 reads TGTGCCAGATCTACAGGGTCCAATTCACCCCTCCACTTT. Translating it yields CARSTGSNSPLHF.

V gene TRBV24-1 combines with J gene TRBJ2-3; the D gene is possibly TRBD2 (5 bases). Trimming shortened V by 6 bases and J by 0 bases, and 12 bases separated the two germline ends. The CDR3 spans 15 residues. Germline-derived CDR1 and CDR2 are KGHDR and SFDVKD. This chain's CDR3 is CATSPSGASTDTQYF. As DNA, the CDR3 is TGTGCCACCAGTCCAAGCGGCGCTAGCACAGATACGCAGTATTTT.

This sequence joins TRBV12-1 and TRBJ2-7; TRBD2 reflects the table's D call only, with no check against the DNA. TRBV12-1 is classified as a pseudogene. This CDR3 has 11 amino acids. The CDR3 reads CASSFYQRVCF. The CDR3 coding sequence is TGTGCCAGCAGCTTTTACCAGCGGGTGTGCTTC.

As for this clone: Relative to the germline gene, one junction end is altered; a read error may explain this. The chain uses TRBV6-5 and TRBJ2-7; D is unclear. CDR1 is MNHEY, CDR2 SVGAGI, per germline. The CDR3 contains 13 residues. Here the CDR3 reads CASSSVRGYEQCF. CDR3 in DNA: TGTGCCAGCAGTTCCGTCCGAGGCTACGAGCAGTGCTTC.

The chain's CDR3 is CAWATSGFYNEQFF. The DNA for the CDR3 is TGTGCCTGGGCTACTAGCGGGTTTTACAATGAGCAGTTCTTC. This chain connects TRBV30 to TRBJ2-1; 9 positions match TRBD2. Trimming cost V 5 bases and J 4 bases; bases outside gene matches: 6. Germline values: CDR1 GTSNPN, CDR2 SVGIG (reference sequence). The length of the CDR3 is 14 residues.

The chain recombines TRBV7-2 with TRBJ2-3; 7 nucleotides match TRBD2. The junction had 3 bases not matched to a gene; V was cut back by 2 bases and J by 4 bases. CDR3 length: 14 residues. Per the germline V gene, CDR1 is SGHTA and CDR2 is FQGNSA. The CDR3 sequence: CASSLNAGADTQYF. DNA for the CDR3: TGTGCCAGCAGCTTAAACGCGGGAGCAGATACGCAGTATTTT.

The J gene is TRBJ2-2, the V gene TRBV9; 11 bases map to TRBD2. Germline V CDR1 and CDR2: SGDLS, YYNGEE. The CDR3 is 18 amino acids. V gave up 0 bases and J gave up 1 base; unmatched junction bases: 5. CDR3 region: CASSVGIGTSGNTGELFF. The CDR3 DNA is TGTGCCAGCAGCGTAGGAATCGGGACTAGCGGGAACACCGGGGAGCTGTTTTTT.

The J gene is TRBJ2-1, the V gene TRBV7-9; 8 bases line up with TRBD1. CDR1 is SEHNR and CDR2 is FQNEAQ in the germline V gene (reference sequence). The V segment lost 0 bases and the J segment 8 bases; nucleotides outside the gene matches: 12. The CDR3 runs 17 residues. CDR3 in amino acids: CASSLAYGTGGYDEQFF. The CDR3 nucleotides read TGTGCCAGCAGCTTAGCGTACGGAACAGGGGGTTACGATGAGCAGTTCTTC.

This chain connects TRBV7-3 to TRBJ2-2; possibly TRBD2 for D (6 bases). Trimming stripped 4 bases from V and 5 bases from J, with 8 bases between. CDR3 size: 13 residues. In germline, CDR1 is SGHTA, CDR2 FQGTGA. CDR3 in amino acids: CASSSGGTGELFF. The CDR3 nucleotides are TGTGCCAGCAGCTCTGGGGGGACCGGGGAGCTGTTTTTT.

The CDR3 region has the DNA TGTGCCACCGGACAGGGTAACACCATATATTTT. It translates to CATGQGNTIYF. J is TRBJ1-3 and V is TRBV19, with 8 bases matching TRBD1. The CDR3 runs 11 residues. Germline CDR1 LNHDA, CDR2 SQIVND (reference sequence). Trimming removed 10 bases from V and 7 bases from J; junction bases left unmatched: 3.

The J gene is TRBJ2-7, the V gene TRBV3-1 (or the pseudogene TRBV3-2); D is perhaps TRBD1 (6 bases). Germline assignment: CDR1 LGHDT and CDR2 YNNKEL (reference sequence). This CDR3 region has 12 residues. V was cut by 3 bases and J by 7 bases, with 10 bases left in between. The CDR3 region has the DNA TGTGCCAGCAGCCACGGAAGGGGGGAGCAGTACTTC. It translates to CASSHGRGEQYF.

J is TRBJ2-3 and V is TRBV28, with 8 bases aligning to TRBD2. This CDR3 contains 16 residues. In germline, CDR1 is MDHEN, CDR2 SYDVKM. J gave up 1 base and V 1 base, and 4 bases lay outside the gene matches. The CDR3 here is CASSLFGRAGTDTQYF. As DNA, the CDR3 is TGTGCCAGCAGTTTATTCGGGAGGGCCGGCACAGATACGCAGTATTTT.

The rearrangement uses TRBV11-2 and TRBJ2-7; 7 bases fit TRBD2. The J segment lost 0 bases and the V segment lost 8 bases, leaving 4 bases of the junction unmatched. The CDR3 sequence is 13 residues long. Germline CDR1 and CDR2: SGHAT and FQNNGV. CDR3 residues: CASRGGSSYEQYF. For the CDR3, the DNA is TGTGCCAGCCGGGGAGGGAGCTCCTACGAGCAGTACTTC.

The J gene is TRBJ2-5, the V gene TRBV6-5; maybe TRBD2 (5 bases). The CDR3 is 13 residues long. Trimming removed 7 bases from V and 2 bases from J, with 11 bases in between. Germline V gives CDR1 MNHEY, CDR2 SVGAGI. The CDR3 DNA follows: TGTGCCAGCACCTTAGGGAGACAAGAGACCCAGTACTTC. This gives the protein CASTLGRQETQYF.

The chain uses TRBV9 and TRBJ1-2, with 10 bases aligning to TRBD1. Germline-derived CDR1 and CDR2 are SGDLS and YYNGEE. Trimming took 4 bases from V and 8 from J; bases not matched to a gene: 5. The CDR3 loop spans 13 amino acids. The CDR3 DNA reads TGTGCCAGCAGCCGGACAGGGGGTAACGGCTACACCTTC. This encodes CASSRTGGNGYTF.

The chain uses TRBV5-5 and TRBJ1-2, with D unresolved. Per germline, CDR1 SGHKS and CDR2 YYEKEE (reference sequence). This CDR3 region has 13 residues. V lost 1 base, J lost 5 bases, and 9 bases lay in between. CDR3 region: CASSLYPGYGYTF. DNA of the CDR3: TGTGCCAGCAGCTTGTATCCCGGTTATGGCTACACCTTC.